This T cell receptor (beta chain) was recorded in a study of T cells expressing NK-cell markers. This CDR3 is built from 14 residues. The germline V gene has CDR1 SSHAT and CDR2 FNYEAQ (reference sequence). TCRdb re-called the 5' RACE reads and shows each CDR3 protein once, DNA omitted. The table lists over 100,000 distinct CDR3 sequences, with 18% in the top ten. The TCR comes from a woman aged 18 to 69 in good health. The sample taken for sequencing was blood T cells: a sorted CD56 or NKG2C T cell subset, CD4+ or CD8+ T cells, or bulk PBMC T cells (not recorded which). The chain uses TRBV7-7 and TRBJ2-1. CDR3 amino acids: CASSLGGPYNEQFF.